This TCR beta chain was captured by sequencing in a study of shared clonotypes between healthy human individuals. General study results and limits: What naive subsets generally showed was a larger estimated richness than memory subsets showed.

For every subset, genomic DNA was evenly distributed across several immunoSEQ plates. TCRdb's table, derived via immunoSEQ multiplex PCR, lists solely in-frame clones and lacks some. The sample yields 650,000 to 750,000 clones, 55% to 75% seen once. Each of the donors was a healthy adult who was HIV-negative and had not had a recent acute infection or vaccination. All donors were Caucasian adults living in Nashville, Tennessee. Comments on this clone: Its antigen is unidentified.

Per germline, CDR1 MNHEY and CDR2 SVGAGI. This CDR3 contains 15 residues. J gave up 2 bases and V 7 bases, and 7 bases lay outside the gene matches. The origin of this receptor is a woman in her 30s in good health. The chain uses TRBV6-5 and TRBJ1-5; 8 bases map to TRBD1. Input material: memory CD4+ T cells sorted from blood. Documented subset: CD45RA-negative fraction. The CDR3 DNA follows: TGTGCCAGCAAACGGACAGGGACGGGCAATCAGCCCCAGCATTTT. Its protein is CASKRTGTGNQPQHF.